This T cell receptor (beta chain) was observed in a study of glioma-infiltrating T cells. Study-level points and caveats: Above-expected tissue-blood divergence occurred in all gliomas, most in low-grade ones. CDR3 overlap between tissue and blood was very small.

Per the germline V gene, CDR1 is DFQATT and CDR2 is SNEGSKA (reference sequence). The CDR3 has 13 residues. J was trimmed by 12 bases and V by 0 bases; bases with no gene match: 8. Using RNA template, CDR3s of TCR alpha and beta were amplified with iRepertoire arm-PCR. For one-step reverse transcription and amplification, 100-400 ng of tissue mRNA or PBMC total RNA was used. TCRdb analysed the multiplex PCR reads with MiXCR anew, one entry per CDR3 protein. The repertoire holds about 89,000 distinct CDR3 sequences, with about 25% as singletons. This clonotype has ten or more counts. The antigen is unknown.

The TCR was taken from a human donor with low-grade glioma or glioblastoma, undergoing nonglioma brain surgery, or in good health (not recorded which). This chain links TRBV20-1 with TRBJ2-3; 8 nucleotides line up with TRBD2. Specimen: glioma tissue, nonneoplastic brain tissue, or PBMCs (not recorded which). CDR3 region: CSARDGGTSGQYF. In DNA form, the CDR3 reads TGCAGTGCTAGAGATGGTGGGACTAGTGGACAGTATTTT.